A selection of T cell receptor beta chains follows, all from one sample in a study of blood T cell repertoires in COVID-19. Sequenced by immunoSEQ multiplex PCR; TCRdb stores in-frame clones only, minus some. The sample lists around 80,000 clones, more than 80% seen once, with around 5% in the top ten. Sequencing was done on a sample of peripheral blood. These receptors all stem from a woman aged 80 or over with active or convalescent COVID-19. The CDR3 runs from the conserved cysteine through the conserved F or W. The order of the fields is clone size, D gene, J gene, V gene, CDR3 DNA, CDR3 protein. D genes are given only for firm matches. Clone sizes are given selectively: once, few, many, or a class where the clone is expanded.

>NA|TRBD1|TRBJ1-4|TRBV2
TGTGCCAGCAGGTCACAGGGGGTGCGTGAAAAACTGTTTTTT
CASRSQGVREKLFF
>NA|TRBD2|TRBJ2-7|TRBV5-6
TGTGCCAGCAGCCGGACTAGCGGGAACTCCTACGAGCAGTACTTC
CASSRTSGNSYEQYF
>once|NA|TRBJ1-4|TRBV7-2
TGTGCCAGCAGCTTAGTATGGCAGGCCACCACAACTAATGAAAAACTGTTTTTT
CASSLVWQATTTNEKLFF
>NA|NA|TRBJ1-3|TRBV7-2
TGTGCCAGCAGCACGCCCTCGGGATCCTCTGGAAACACCATATATTTT
CASSTPSGSSGNTIYF
>many|NA|TRBJ1-2|TRBV20-1
TGCAGTGCTAGTAGCGGGGTGATAACCTCCTCGGGCTACACCTTC
CSASSGVITSSGYTF
>NA|TRBD1|TRBJ2-1|TRBV28
TGTGCCAGCAGTTACTCCAGGGGGTTAGTTCCCCCTCTCTCCTACAATGAGCAGTTCTTC
CASSYSRGLVPPLSYNEQFF
>NA|NA|TRBJ2-3|TRBV7-2
TGTGCCAGCAGCTTAGGGGGGAGGAGCACAGATACGCAGTATTTT
CASSLGGRSTDTQYF
>NA|NA|TRBJ2-7|TRBV5-4
TGTGCCAGCAGCTTGGCCTCACAGGGGGCTAGCGGGAGACTGTACGAGCAGTACTTC
CASSLASQGASGRLYEQYF
>NA|NA|TRBJ1-1|TRBV11-3
TGTGCCAGCACCCCGTCCTGGAACACTGAAGCTTTCTTT
CASTPSWNTEAFF
>NA|TRBD2|TRBJ2-5|TRBV3-1/TRBV3-2
TGTGCCAGCAGCCGAAGGACTAGCGGGAGAGAGACCCAGTACTTC
CASSRRTSGRETQYF
>NA|TRBD2|TRBJ2-7|TRBV3-1/TRBV3-2
TGTGCCAGCAGCCAAACGACTAGCGGGATTTACGAGCAGTACTTC
CASSQTTSGIYEQYF
>once|NA|TRBJ2-1|TRBV14
TGTGCCAGCAGCCTGACTAGTTTTGATGAGCAGTTCTTC
CASSLTSFDEQFF
>NA|TRBD1|TRBJ1-2|TRBV27
TGTGCCAGCAGTTTGGGCCAGGGGGCGCAAGACTATGGCTACACCTTC
CASSLGQGAQDYGYTF
>NA|NA|TRBJ1-3|TRBV24-1
TGTGCCACCAGCCCCGTGGCTAGCTACAGAACCTCTGGAAACACCATATATTTT
CATSPVASYRTSGNTIYF
>NA|NA|TRBJ1-1|TRBV6-5
TGTGCCAGCAGCCCACAGGGCCGGGTGAACACTGAAGCTTTCTTT
CASSPQGRVNTEAFF
>NA|NA|TRBJ2-5|TRBV2
TGTGCCAGCAGTGATGCCCACTTGACAGAACCCCAAGAGACCCAGTACTTC
CASSDAHLTEPQETQYF
>NA|NA|TRBJ1-4|TRBV19
TGTGCCAGTAGAGGGGGTTTCGGCGAAAAACTGTTTTTT
CASRGGFGEKLFF
>few|TRBD1|TRBJ2-7|TRBV2
TGTGCCAGCAGGTTTGACAGGGCCTACGAGCAGTACTTC
CASRFDRAYEQYF
>NA|TRBD1|TRBJ2-7|TRBV3-1/TRBV3-2
TGTGCCAGCAGCCACGTTGGGACAGGGAACTACGAGCAGTACTTC
CASSHVGTGNYEQYF
>NA|NA|TRBJ2-7|TRBV2
TGTGCCAGCAGTGCCCGGACAGCCTCCTACGAGCAGTACTTC
CASSARTASYEQYF
>NA|TRBD1|TRBJ2-7|TRBV28
TGTGCCAGCAGTCCCCGGGACAGGGGGGACTACGAGCAGTACTTC
CASSPRDRGDYEQYF
>NA|TRBD2|TRBJ2-3|TRBV7-3
TGTGCCAGCAGCCCTGGACTAGCGGGGCACACAGATACGCAGTATTTT
CASSPGLAGHTDTQYF
>NA|TRBD1|TRBJ1-2|TRBV5-1
TGCGCCAGCAGCTTGGGACAGGGAAACTATGGCTACACCTTC
CASSLGQGNYGYTF
>few|TRBD1|TRBJ1-5|TRBV20-1
TGCAGTGCTAGTCGGGGACAGGGTAGAAATCAGCCCCAGCATTTT
CSASRGQGRNQPQHF
>NA|TRBD1|TRBJ2-7|TRBV10-3
TGTGCCATCAGTGAGGCCGGGACAGCCTTTCCCGAGCAGTACTTC
CAISEAGTAFPEQYF
>NA|TRBD2|TRBJ2-3|TRBV4-3
TGCGCCAGCAGCCAAGCCGGCCTAGCGGGGGGAGATACGCAGTATTTT
CASSQAGLAGGDTQYF
>NA|TRBD2|TRBJ2-3|TRBV11-2
TGTGCCAGCAGCCCACGAGGTAGCGGGGTAGGTCGTGGCACGCAGTATTTT
CASSPRGSGVGRGTQYF
>NA|TRBD1|TRBJ2-1|TRBV5-6
TGTGCCAGCAGCTCCGGGACAGTTTACAATGAGCAGTTCTTC
CASSSGTVYNEQFF
>few|NA|TRBJ2-7|TRBV9
TGTGCCAGCAGCCGCGGTTCGACCTACGAGCAGTACTTC
CASSRGSTYEQYF
>NA|TRBD2|TRBJ2-2|TRBV18
TGTGCCAGCTCGATGACTAGCGGCAGGAACACCGGGGAGCTGTTTTTT
CASSMTSGRNTGELFF
>NA|TRBD1|TRBJ1-5|TRBV7-9
TGTGCCAGCCGCCTTGGGACAGGGGATCAGCCCCAGCATTTT
CASRLGTGDQPQHF
>few|TRBD1|TRBJ2-2|TRBV27
TGTGCCAGCAGCCTGCGACAGGGGGCGCCCGGGGAGCTGTTTTTT
CASSLRQGAPGELFF
>once|NA|TRBJ2-1|TRBV27
TGTGCCAGCAGTTTATCGACAGCACCCTACAATGAGCAGTTCTTC
CASSLSTAPYNEQFF
>NA|NA|TRBJ1-4|TRBV15
TGTGCCACCAGCAGAGATACCCAGGAAACTGGAAATGAAAAACTGTTTTTT
CATSRDTQETGNEKLFF
>NA|NA|TRBJ2-7|TRBV5-4
TGTGCCAGCAGCTTGGCCGGGAGATCCTACGAGCAGTACTTC
CASSLAGRSYEQYF
>few|TRBD2|TRBJ2-1|TRBV5-4
TGTGCCAGCAGTTTGGGGACTAGCGGTTACAATGAGCAGTTCTTC
CASSLGTSGYNEQFF
>NA|NA|TRBJ2-2|TRBV7-9
TGTGCCAGCAGCGCAAGACTCGCCACCGGGGAGCTGTTTTTT
CASSARLATGELFF
>NA|NA|TRBJ1-4|TRBV29-1
TGCAGCGTTATGGACAGAGCGGATGAAAAACTGTTTTTT
CSVMDRADEKLFF
>once|TRBD2|TRBJ2-1|TRBV5-1
TGCGCCAGCAGCTTGGGGACTAGCGGGAATACTGAGCAGTTCTTC
CASSLGTSGNTEQFF
>NA|NA|TRBJ2-7|TRBV30
TGTGCCTGGAGTCTTGGGGGGACCAGCTCCTACGAGCAGTACTTC
CAWSLGGTSSYEQYF
>NA|NA|TRBJ1-5|TRBV12-5
TGTGCTAGTGGTTTGGAGGTACAGGGTAGGGTCCAGCCCCAGCATTTT
CASGLEVQGRVQPQHF
>NA|NA|TRBJ2-6|TRBV29-1
TGCAGCGTTGCGGAGACTGGGGCCAACGTCCTGACTTTC
CSVAETGANVLTF
>NA|NA|TRBJ1-1|TRBV5-5
TGTGCCAGCAGCTTGGAAACAGGGTGGGCGAACACTGAAGCTTTCTTT
CASSLETGWANTEAFF
>NA|TRBD1|TRBJ2-7|TRBV20-1
TGCAGTGCTAGTTATTTGACAGGGGAGCGCTACGAGCAGTACTTC
CSASYLTGERYEQYF
>few|TRBD2|TRBJ2-2|TRBV30
TGTGCCTGGAGACAGGGACTAGACAAAACCGCGAACACCGGGGAGCTGTTTTTT
CAWRQGLDKTANTGELFF
>once|TRBD1|TRBJ1-3|TRBV5-6
TGTGCCAGCAGCGTGACAGGGGGCGCAGGAGGAAACACCATATATTTT
CASSVTGGAGGNTIYF
>NA|NA|TRBJ2-2|TRBV11-3
TGTGCCAGCAGCTTACAGGGGAGGGACACCGGGGAGCTGTTTTTT
CASSLQGRDTGELFF
>NA|TRBD2|TRBJ2-2|TRBV19
TGTGCCAGTAAGGGTTTAGCGGGAACCGGGGAGCTGTTTTTT
CASKGLAGTGELFF
>NA|TRBD1|TRBJ2-3|TRBV19
TGTGCCAGTAGTCGTAAACAGGGGGCGCCCACAGATACGCAGTATTTT
CASSRKQGAPTDTQYF
>NA|TRBD2|TRBJ2-1|TRBV5-1
TGCGCCAGCAGCCCAGGACTAGCGGATTACAATGAGCAGTTCTTC
CASSPGLADYNEQFF
>NA|TRBD2|TRBJ2-7|TRBV5-6
TGTGCCAGCAGCCCGGGACTACCCCTAGGCGAGCAGTACTTC
CASSPGLPLGEQYF
>once|TRBD1|TRBJ2-5|TRBV7-2
TGTGCCAGCAGCCTAACGGGTGGGACAGGGGGATGGGAGACCCAGTACTTC
CASSLTGGTGGWETQYF
>NA|NA|TRBJ2-2|TRBV7-8
TGTGCCAGCAGCCCCACGGCCGGGGAGCTGTTTTTT
CASSPTAGELFF